The present TCR beta chain was sequenced within a study of T cells in Graves' hyperthyroidism and ophthalmopathy. Concerning this clonotype: Its antigen remains unknown.

Hyperthyroidism, newly diagnosed and lasting under 2 months, affected patients aged 18 to 65. There were TCR beta CDR3 regions amplified from RNA transcripts. First-round RT-PCR with HTBI primers amplified the TCR CDR3 region. MiXCR, applied by TCRdb to the multiplex PCR reads, yields one record per CDR3 protein. Counted here are hundreds of thousands of distinct CDR3 sequences, 35% to 45% occurring once; the ten biggest clones make up about 8.9%. V shed 10 bases and J shed 2 bases, with 11 bases lying between them. The V gene's germline CDR1 is SGHTA and CDR2 FQGTGA. The CDR3 is 13 amino acids. Study-level findings and limits: Ophthalmopathy was predicted by the model a median of roughly 6.6 months ahead of onset. In blood, most of the thyroid clonotypes expanded above 0.001 were also present. From stable hyperthyroidism, ophthalmopathy was separated by a 13 V-J model.

Sample: blood. This clonotype was sampled from a man between 18 and 29 years old with Graves' hyperthyroidism. V gene TRBV7-3 combines with J gene TRBJ2-2; D tentatively fits TRBD1 or TRBD2 (6 bases each). The CDR3, as DNA: TGTGCCATAGGGGGGCTAAACACCGGGGAGCTGTTTTTT. This gives the protein CAIGGLNTGELFF.